Below are 27 T cell receptor beta chains sequenced from a single sample in a study of blood T cell repertoires in COVID-19. Using immunoSEQ multiplex PCR, the repertoire was profiled, and TCRdb retains in-frame clones only, with some absent. The sample has under 500,000 clones; around nine tenths are singletons. Material: peripheral blood. These TCRs come from a woman aged 25 to 39 with acute or convalescent COVID-19.

The chain links TRBV3-1 (or the pseudogene TRBV3-2) to TRBJ1-2; D is uncertain. The CDR3 consists of 12 residues. Between the trimmed V and J ends, which lost 0 bases and 8 bases, there was a span of 7 bases. Looked up from germline, CDR1 is LGHDT and CDR2 is YNNKEL (reference sequence). CDR3 in amino acids: CASSQDRGGYTF. DNA of the CDR3: TGTGCCAGCAGCCAAGATCGAGGGGGCTACACCTTC.

This chain connects TRBV2 to TRBJ2-1; D perhaps matches TRBD1 (5 bases). CDR3 length: 14 amino acids. Germline CDR1 and CDR2: SNHLY and FYNNEI. V shed 6 bases and J shed 1 base, with 10 bases lying between them. CDR3 residues: CASRSDRSYNEQFF. DNA of the CDR3: TGTGCCAGCAGGTCTGACAGATCCTACAATGAGCAGTTCTTC.

The J gene is TRBJ1-5, the V gene TRBV4-1; D is undetermined. V was clipped by 4 bases and J by 5 bases, with 15 bases between them. The CDR3 runs to 15 residues. Germline V lookup: CDR1 MGHRA, CDR2 YSYEKL. The CDR3 reads CASSLGRTRDQPQHF. The CDR3 DNA sequence: TGCGCCAGCAGCCTCGGACGGACGAGGGATCAGCCCCAGCATTTT.

The gene calls are TRBV11-2 and TRBJ1-3; 8 bases are a match to TRBD1. There are 15 residues in the CDR3. The V gene end was trimmed by 0 bases and the J gene end by 2 bases; junction bases not matched to a gene: 0. The germline V gene has CDR1 SGHAT and CDR2 FQNNGV. The CDR3 here is CASSLEQGAGNTIYF. Here the CDR3 DNA reads TGTGCCAGCAGCTTAGAACAGGGGGCTGGAAACACCATATATTTT.

The chain uses TRBV6-5 and TRBJ2-1, with 11 nucleotides matching TRBD2. Losses at the gene ends were 7 bases for V and 4 bases for J; bases not matched to a gene: 3. The CDR3 is 14 residues long. Germline V gene data show CDR1 as MNHEY and CDR2 as SVGAGI. CDR3 DNA: TGTGCCAGCATCGGGACTAGCGGATACAATGAGCAGTTCTTC. It specifies CASIGTSGYNEQFF.

This clone was recorded only once. The chain links TRBV9 to TRBJ1-1; 8 bases fit TRBD1. J gave up 4 bases and V 4 bases, and 9 bases lay outside the gene matches. Germline CDR1 and CDR2: SGDLS and YYNGEE. The CDR3 runs 15 residues. The CDR3 sequence is CASSLGTGFSTEAFF. For the CDR3, the DNA is TGTGCCAGCAGCCTAGGGACAGGATTTAGCACTGAAGCTTTCTTT.

CDR3 residues: CASSALQGARADTQYF. CDR3 sequence (DNA): TGTGCCAGCAGCGCCCTCCAGGGGGCGCGAGCAGATACGCAGTATTTT. The chain is built from TRBV5-5 and TRBJ2-3; 8 nucleotides match TRBD1. V trimming: 4 bases; J trimming: 4 bases; junction bases outside the gene matches: 11. The CDR3 spans 16 residues. Germline CDR1 reads SGHKS; CDR2 reads YYEKEE (reference sequence).

The gene calls are TRBV6-5 and TRBJ2-1; a possible D gene is TRBD1 (5 bases). Trimming left V 5 bases short and J 3 bases short, with 11 bases between. The CDR3 covers 14 residues. Germline V lookup: CDR1 MNHEY, CDR2 SVGAGI. The CDR3 DNA follows: TGTGCCAGCAGTCATAATCAGGGCTACAATGAGCAGTTCTTC. Protein: CASSHNQGYNEQFF.

The chain is built from TRBV10-3 and TRBJ2-7, with D possibly matching TRBD1 (7 bases). The V end was cut by 5 bases, the J end by 5 bases, with 13 bases between. Per germline, CDR1 ENHRY and CDR2 SYGVKD. The CDR3 has 13 amino acids. The CDR3 DNA is TGTGCCATCAGTCAGGGGGGTTCCAACGAGCAGTACTTC. The encoded protein is CAISQGGSNEQYF.

The chain couples TRBV19 to TRBJ1-1; D might be TRBD1 (6 bases). Trimming pared 3 bases from V and 7 bases from J, leaving 15 bases between. The CDR3 is 14 amino acids. Germline CDR1 reads LNHDA; CDR2 reads SQIVND (reference sequence). The CDR3 is CASSIQGTNGEAFF. CDR3 bases: TGTGCCAGTAGTATTCAGGGGACGAACGGTGAAGCTTTCTTT. The full variable domain, completed using reference TRBV19 and TRBJ1-1, is DGGITQSPKYLFRKEGQNVTLSCEQNLNHDAMYWYRQDPGQGLRLIYYSQIVNDFQKGDIAEGYSVSREKKESFPLTVTSAQKNPTAFYLCASSIQGTNGEAFFGQGTRLTVV.

This clone was counted a few times. The chain carries TRBV5-6 and TRBJ1-1; weak D call: TRBD1 (6 bases). V was shortened by 1 base and J by 2 bases, with 15 bases between the two germline ends. CDR1 is SGHDT and CDR2 is YYEEEE in the germline V gene. This CDR3 is 16 amino acids long. The CDR3 DNA reads TGTGCCAGCAGCTTGTTCAGAGCCGGGACAAACACTGAAGCTTTCTTT. Protein product: CASSLFRAGTNTEAFF.

The J gene is TRBJ1-4, the V gene TRBV9, with TRBD1 matching 9 bases. CDR3 size: 12 residues. The V gene's germline CDR1 is SGDLS and CDR2 YYNGEE. The J segment lost 11 bases and the V segment lost 9 bases, leaving 8 bases of the junction unmatched. Here the CDR3 DNA reads TGTGCCAAACAGGGGGCTACGAACAAACTGTTTTTT. The encoded protein is CAKQGATNKLFF.

The chain couples TRBV6-5 to TRBJ1-2; tentative D call: TRBD1 (6 bases). CDR3 size: 13 residues. The ends were cut back, 5 bases at V and 7 bases at J, with 14 bases in the middle. Germline V gene lookup returns CDR1 MNHEY and CDR2 SVGAGI. CDR3 in DNA: TGTGCCAGCAGTAACCGGGACACTGCTGGCTACACCTTC. Its translation is CASSNRDTAGYTF.

CDR3 DNA: TGTGCCAGCAGCATCTACCTCGCAGGGGGCCAAGAGACCCAGTACTTC. Its translation is CASSIYLAGGQETQYF. This chain links TRBV5-5 with TRBJ2-5, with 7 nucleotides matching TRBD1. Germline loops: CDR1 SGHKS, CDR2 YYEKEE (reference sequence). Germline trimming cut 4 bases from V and 1 base from J; bases unmatched to any gene: 10. This CDR3 spans 16 amino acids.

The V call is TRBV28, the J call TRBJ1-5; weak D call: TRBD1 (6 bases). The CDR3 is made up of 15 amino acids. Germline V CDR1 and CDR2: MDHEN, SYDVKM. Trimming shortened V by 2 bases and J by 4 bases, and 12 bases separated the two germline ends. The CDR3: CASSLGGQRNQPQHF. The CDR3 region has the DNA TGTGCCAGCAGTTTAGGCGGACAGAGAAATCAGCCCCAGCATTTT.

This clone has only one observation. The chain uses TRBV10-3 and TRBJ2-3; TRBD2 matches 8 bases. Trimming at V came to 3 bases and at J to 3 bases, leaving 5 bases not matched to a gene. Germline assignment: CDR1 ENHRY and CDR2 SYGVKD. The CDR3 is 15 residues long. This CDR3 is CAISDSGGGTDTQYF. CDR3 coding DNA: TGTGCCATCAGTGATTCCGGGGGGGGGACAGATACGCAGTATTTT.

The rearrangement joins TRBV6-2 or TRBV6-3 to TRBJ2-5; D call uncertain. The CDR3 spans 13 residues. Deletions cut 4 bases from V and 9 bases from J, with 15 bases between. From germline, CDR1 is MNHEY and CDR2 SVGEGT. This chain's CDR3 is CASSSFQNLPQYF. The DNA of the CDR3 is TGTGCCAGCAGTTCGTTCCAAAATCTACCCCAGTACTTC.

The chain carries TRBV7-9 and TRBJ1-4, with D possibly TRBD1 on 6 matching bases. Trimming removed 10 bases at V and 4 bases at J, with 13 bases between. Germline lookup yields CDR1 SEHNR and CDR2 FQNEAQ (reference sequence). The CDR3 has 13 amino acids. CDR3 nucleotide sequence: TGTGCCACACAAAAACAGGGTAATGAAAAACTGTTTTTT. Its translation is CATQKQGNEKLFF.

The rearrangement links TRBV5-1 to TRBJ1-1; TRBD1 matches 12 bases. This CDR3 comprises 15 residues. Losses at the gene ends were 5 bases for V and 5 bases for J; bases not matched to a gene: 7. CDR1 is SGHRS and CDR2 is YFSETQ in the germline V gene. DNA for the CDR3: TGCGCCAGCAGTGCGGGACAGGGGGCGAGGACTGAAGCTTTCTTT. As protein: CASSAGQGARTEAFF.

The rearrangement links TRBV6-5 to TRBJ2-1, with D tentatively TRBD1 (6 bases). Germline loops: CDR1 MNHEY, CDR2 SVGAGI. This CDR3 contains 13 residues. The germline V and J ends were trimmed by 2 bases and 9 bases, with 11 bases remaining between them. The CDR3 reads CASSYTGWGEQFF. CDR3 sequence (DNA): TGTGCCAGCAGTTACACAGGGTGGGGTGAGCAGTTCTTC.

This clone has just one count. The gene calls are TRBV5-1 and TRBJ2-7; 7 bases match TRBD1. CDR1 and CDR2 from the germline V gene are SGHRS and YFSETQ. The CDR3 is 14 amino acids. The V segment lost 6 bases and the J segment 6 bases; nucleotides outside the gene matches: 12. The CDR3 bases are TGCGCCAGCATTTACCGGGACAGCCCCTTCGAGCAGTACTTC. Its protein is CASIYRDSPFEQYF.

The chain is built from TRBV30 and TRBJ2-1; 10 bases are shared with TRBD2. The CDR3 consists of 14 residues. Germline CDR1 reads GTSNPN; CDR2 reads SVGIG (reference sequence). V trimming: 1 base; J trimming: 4 bases; junction bases outside the gene matches: 1. CDR3 in amino acids: CAWSGAGGYNEQFF. CDR3 coding DNA: TGTGCCTGGAGTGGAGCGGGGGGGTACAATGAGCAGTTCTTC. The full variable domain, in which reference TRBV30 and TRBJ2-1 provide the parts outside the CDR3, is SQTIHQWPATLVQPVGSPLSLECTVEGTSNPNLYWYRQAAGRGLQLLFYSVGIGQISSEVPQNLSASRPQDRQFILSSKKLLLSDSGFYLCAWSGAGGYNEQFFGPGTRLTVL.

This clone has a single count. CDR3 nucleotide sequence: TGTGCCAGTAGTATAGGTTGGAGGGGTGGGAATCAGCCCCAGCATTTT. Translating it yields CASSIGWRGGNQPQHF. V and J are TRBV19 and TRBJ1-5, with D possibly being TRBD1 (5 bases). Germline loops: CDR1 LNHDA, CDR2 SQIVND (reference sequence). V lost 1 base, J lost 4 bases, and 14 bases lay in between. This CDR3 contains 16 residues.

This sequence joins TRBV13 and TRBJ2-3; the match to TRBD2 covers 7 bases. CDR3 size: 17 residues. The germline gives CDR1 PRHDT, CDR2 FYEKMQ (reference sequence). Trimming at V came to 2 bases and at J to 2 bases, leaving 10 bases not matched to a gene. The CDR3 sequence is CASSLRPWGGDTDTQYF. For the CDR3, the DNA is TGTGCCAGCAGCTTACGCCCATGGGGGGGAGACACAGATACGCAGTATTTT.

V and J are TRBV4-2 and TRBJ2-7, with TRBD2 identical over 11 bases. There are 20 residues in the CDR3. Looked up from germline, CDR1 is LGHNA and CDR2 is YNFKEQ. Unmatched junction bases numbered 20, after V lost 3 bases and J lost 4 bases. The CDR3 sequence is CASSHISIAGGPGFVYEQYF. DNA for the CDR3: TGTGCCAGCAGCCATATTAGTATAGCGGGGGGGCCGGGGTTTGTGTACGAGCAGTACTTC.

The chain recombines TRBV28 with TRBJ2-7; TRBD1 matches 7 bases. CDR1 is MDHEN and CDR2 is SYDVKM in the germline V gene. V lost 5 bases, J lost 2 bases, and 9 bases stayed unmatched. This CDR3 contains 15 residues. The CDR3 DNA reads TGTGCCAGCAGTAACACCGGGACAGAAACCTACGAGCAGTACTTC. It yields the protein CASSNTGTETYEQYF.

The rearrangement uses TRBV5-4 and TRBJ2-7; D not resolved. The CDR3 sequence is 13 residues long. Trimming stripped 0 bases from V and 2 bases from J, with 6 bases between. Looked up from germline, CDR1 is SGHNT and CDR2 is YYREEE (reference sequence). The chain's CDR3 is CASSLAQTYEQYF. CDR3 coding DNA: TGTGCCAGCAGCTTGGCCCAGACCTACGAGCAGTACTTC.